Below are 11 T cell receptor beta chains sequenced from a single sample in a study of cytomegalovirus exposure and HLA in healthy donors. The PCR was carried out with 60 Vbeta primers and 13 Jbeta primers. The protocol was immunoSEQ multiplex PCR, while the TCRdb copy is restricted to in-frame clones and leaves out a portion. The data contain 78,000 or so clones, 62% of them singletons. Sequences were obtained from PBMCs. Receptors originate from a male donor in good health and CMV-seropositive.

There are many counts of this clone. The chain has TRBV21-1 and TRBJ2-1; the DNA was not compared with TRBD2, the D call given in the table. TRBV21-1 is tagged as a pseudogene. This CDR3 has 20 amino acids. CDR3 nucleotide sequence: TGTGCCAGCAGCAAAGGCCCGGGACTAGCGGGGGAGAGCTCCTACAATGAGCAGTTCTTC. It yields the protein CASSKGPGLAGESSYNEQFF.

V gene TRBV7-8 combines with J gene TRBJ2-2, with a weak D call TRBD2 (5 bases). CDR3 length equals 16 residues. Germline assignment: CDR1 SGHVS and CDR2 FQNEAQ. The ends were cut back, 1 base at V and 6 bases at J, with 15 bases in the middle. The CDR3 sequence: CASSLVRAAGPGELFF. CDR3 nucleotides: TGTGCCAGCAGCTTAGTGAGGGCTGCGGGCCCCGGGGAGCTGTTTTTT. The full variable domain, in which reference TRBV7-8 and TRBJ2-2 provide the parts outside the CDR3, is GAGVSQSPRYKVAKRGQDVALRCDPISGHVSLFWYQQALGQGPEFLTYFQNEAQLDKSGLPSDRFFAERPEGSVSTLKIQRTQQEDSAVYLCASSLVRAAGPGELFFGEGSRLTVL.

The V gene is TRBV9, the J gene TRBJ1-6; 8 bases map to TRBD1. The length of the CDR3 is 15 residues. Unmatched junction bases numbered 6, after V lost 3 bases and J lost 7 bases. Germline V lookup: CDR1 SGDLS, CDR2 YYNGEE. CDR3 residues: CASSGTGTGNSPLHF. The CDR3 bases are TGTGCCAGCAGCGGGACAGGGACTGGCAATTCACCCCTCCACTTT.

This clone came up a few times. This CDR3 is also generated by other DNA sequences in the sample. The chain combines TRBV9 with TRBJ1-1, with 9 bases fitting TRBD1. The V segment lost 0 bases and the J segment 8 bases; nucleotides outside the gene matches: 2. The germline V gene encodes CDR1 SGDLS and CDR2 YYNGEE. This CDR3 is 13 amino acids long. For the CDR3, the DNA is TGTGCCAGCAGCGTAGAAACAGGGGGCGAAGCTTTCTTT. Protein product: CASSVETGGEAFF.

This clone was found a few times. The chain uses TRBV10-3 and TRBJ1-6; perhaps TRBD1 as D (6 bases). CDR1 is ENHRY and CDR2 is SYGVKD in the germline V gene. The CDR3 consists of 13 residues. Deletions cut 5 bases from V and 10 bases from J, with 12 bases between. The CDR3 region has the DNA TGTGCCATCAGTACAGGGAATGAATCACCCCTCCACTTT. Translated, it gives CAISTGNESPLHF.

Notes on this clone: One end of the junction does not line up with germline, which may come from a read error. CDR3 sequence: CATSRDKPGLLPDF. For the CDR3, the DNA is TGTGCCACCAGCAGAGATAAGCCGGGACTCCTGCCCGACTTC. The rearrangement joins TRBV15 to TRBJ2-5; TRBD2 might be the D (6 bases). The CDR3 loop spans 14 amino acids. The germline gives CDR1 LNHNV, CDR2 YYDKDF (reference sequence).

By sample fraction, this clone is medium-sized. V usage is TRBV6-5 and J usage is TRBJ2-1, with 9 bases matching TRBD2. Trimming cost V 4 bases and J 10 bases; bases outside gene matches: 8. CDR3 length: 14 amino acids. Germline V lookup: CDR1 MNHEY, CDR2 SVGAGI. The CDR3 sequence: CASSSGGGAREQFF. Written as DNA, the CDR3 is TGTGCCAGCAGTTCTGGCGGGGGGGCAAGGGAGCAGTTCTTC.

The V call is TRBV11-1, the J call TRBJ2-5, with D maybe TRBD1 (5 bases). The CDR3 extends over 16 amino acids. The ends were cut back, 5 bases at V and 4 bases at J, with 20 bases in the middle. Looked up from germline, CDR1 is SGHAT and CDR2 is FQDESV (reference sequence). The CDR3 region has the DNA TGTGCCAGCAGCGCTACCAGGACATCGGCAGGAGAGACCCAGTACTTC. Amino acids: CASSATRTSAGETQYF.

This clone showed up just once. This chain links TRBV5-1 with TRBJ2-5; a weak D match, TRBD2 (6 bases). Trimming removed 1 base from V and 2 bases from J, with 12 bases in between. This CDR3 comprises 15 residues. The V gene's germline CDR1 is SGHRS and CDR2 YFSETQ. As DNA, the CDR3 is TGCGCCAGCAGCTTGTTAGGGAGGCAACAAGAGACCCAGTACTTC. Translation gives CASSLLGRQQETQYF.

V usage is TRBV29-1 and J usage is TRBJ2-5; 14 bases agree with TRBD2. The CDR3 runs to 19 residues. The junction had 13 bases not matched to a gene; V was cut back by 3 bases and J by 1 base. Germline V gene lookup returns CDR1 SQVTM and CDR2 ANQGSEA. CDR3 DNA: TGCAGCGTTGACAGAGATCCGGGACTAGCGGGAGACCCCCAAGAGACCCAGTACTTC. Its translation is CSVDRDPGLAGDPQETQYF.

The genes are TRBV6-1 and TRBJ2-5; D is undetermined. This CDR3 contains 11 residues. The V end was cut by 4 bases, the J end by 3 bases, with 3 bases between. Germline V gene data show CDR1 as MNHNS and CDR2 as SASEGT. Here the CDR3 reads CASSAEETQYF. In nucleotides, the CDR3 is TGTGCCAGCAGTGCAGAAGAGACCCAGTACTTC.